The rows below give T cell receptor beta chains drawn from one sample of a study of blood T cell repertoires in COVID-19. Produced via immunoSEQ multiplex PCR; TCRdb's table is partial and in-frame only. The sample consists of tens of thousands of clones, roughly nine tenths of them appearing once. Sequencing was carried out using peripheral blood. Source of these receptors: a human donor in a cohort sampled during active COVID-19. CDR3s leave out the opening cysteine and the closing phenylalanine or tryptophan. The D gene is left open where the match is weak.

v_call: TRBV9; cdr3_length: 12; d_call: .; j_call: TRBJ1-6; cdr3_aa: ASSAGAGNSPLH
v_call: TRBV15; cdr3_length: 12; d_call: .; j_call: TRBJ2-2; cdr3_aa: ATSSPQGSGELF
v_call: TRBV4-1; cdr3_length: 12; d_call: .; j_call: TRBJ1-5; cdr3_aa: ASSSGNSNQPQH
v_call: TRBV6-6; cdr3_length: 13; d_call: .; j_call: TRBJ1-2; cdr3_aa: ASSYSWGDNYGYT
v_call: TRBV6-5; cdr3_length: 12; d_call: .; j_call: TRBJ2-7; cdr3_aa: ASSYLGLSYEQY
v_call: TRBV27; cdr3_length: 12; d_call: TRBD2; j_call: TRBJ2-7; cdr3_aa: ASSFTRGGYEQY
v_call: TRBV27; cdr3_length: 13; d_call: .; j_call: TRBJ1-5; cdr3_aa: ASSKGGYSNQPQH
v_call: TRBV15; cdr3_length: 10; d_call: .; j_call: TRBJ2-4; cdr3_aa: ATLNRENIQY
v_call: TRBV28; cdr3_length: 14; d_call: TRBD1; j_call: TRBJ2-2; cdr3_aa: ASSLRPGQRPGELF
v_call: TRBV30; cdr3_length: 10; d_call: .; j_call: TRBJ2-1; cdr3_aa: AWSPRAGEQF
v_call: TRBV6-5; cdr3_length: 12; d_call: TRBD1; j_call: TRBJ2-7; cdr3_aa: ASSYRDRGDEQY
v_call: TRBV6-5; cdr3_length: 12; d_call: TRBD1; j_call: TRBJ1-4; cdr3_aa: ASSSGRGRTRLF
v_call: TRBV5-1; cdr3_length: 11; d_call: .; j_call: TRBJ1-1; cdr3_aa: ASSRGIGTEAF
v_call: TRBV30; cdr3_length: 11; d_call: .; j_call: TRBJ1-5; cdr3_aa: AWSGQSNQPQH
v_call: TRBV4-2; cdr3_length: 14; d_call: .; j_call: TRBJ1-6; cdr3_aa: ASSQEAGEGNSPLH
v_call: TRBV29-1; cdr3_length: 11; d_call: .; j_call: TRBJ2-5; cdr3_aa: SVWVRGGETQY
v_call: TRBV20-1; cdr3_length: 12; d_call: .; j_call: TRBJ2-1; cdr3_aa: SASRGRGGNEQF
v_call: TRBV29-1; cdr3_length: 12; d_call: TRBD1; j_call: TRBJ1-1; cdr3_aa: SVGATGGISEAF
v_call: TRBV19; cdr3_length: 14; d_call: TRBD1; j_call: TRBJ1-5; cdr3_aa: ASSRLGQGGNQPQH
v_call: TRBV6-2/TRBV6-3; cdr3_length: 13; d_call: .; j_call: TRBJ2-4; cdr3_aa: ASSNRGTAKNIQY
v_call: TRBV18; cdr3_length: 13; d_call: TRBD1; j_call: TRBJ1-2; cdr3_aa: ASSPTKDRESGYT
v_call: TRBV7-2; cdr3_length: 11; d_call: .; j_call: TRBJ2-2; cdr3_aa: ASSSLVPGELF
v_call: TRBV19; cdr3_length: 12; d_call: .; j_call: TRBJ2-3; cdr3_aa: ASSRGLYTDTQY
v_call: TRBV6-5; cdr3_length: 12; d_call: .; j_call: TRBJ2-3; cdr3_aa: ATKRATSTDTQY
v_call: TRBV27; cdr3_length: 12; d_call: TRBD2; j_call: TRBJ2-7; cdr3_aa: ASSPGLAGPEQY
v_call: TRBV30; cdr3_length: 11; d_call: .; j_call: TRBJ2-1; cdr3_aa: AWSVTTYNEQF
v_call: TRBV30; cdr3_length: 10; d_call: TRBD2; j_call: TRBJ2-2; cdr3_aa: AWDTSAGELF
v_call: TRBV15; cdr3_length: 12; d_call: .; j_call: TRBJ2-7; cdr3_aa: ATSRGGQTYEQY
v_call: TRBV21-1; cdr3_length: 14; d_call: .; j_call: TRBJ1-6; cdr3_aa: ASSKKQGFKISPLH
v_call: TRBV12-1; cdr3_length: 12; d_call: .; j_call: TRBJ1-5; cdr3_aa: AAQRTQSNQPQH
v_call: TRBV24-1; cdr3_length: 9; d_call: TRBD2; j_call: TRBJ2-2; cdr3_aa: ATSDSGGLF
v_call: TRBV5-1; cdr3_length: 12; d_call: TRBD2; j_call: TRBJ2-1; cdr3_aa: ASSLGLAGSPQF
v_call: TRBV4-2; cdr3_length: 9; d_call: .; j_call: TRBJ2-3; cdr3_aa: ASSQDRAQY
v_call: TRBV6-2/TRBV6-3; cdr3_length: 12; d_call: .; j_call: TRBJ1-1; cdr3_aa: ASSLEVTDTEAF
v_call: TRBV7-9; cdr3_length: 12; d_call: TRBD1; j_call: TRBJ2-5; cdr3_aa: ASPRQGAEETQY
v_call: TRBV6-4; cdr3_length: 14; d_call: .; j_call: TRBJ2-2; cdr3_aa: ASSDSFRGAAGELF
v_call: TRBV11-3; cdr3_length: 15; d_call: .; j_call: TRBJ2-7; cdr3_aa: ASSLNWDTEGAYEQY
v_call: TRBV9; cdr3_length: 13; d_call: .; j_call: TRBJ2-3; cdr3_aa: ASSVGGSSADTQY
v_call: TRBV6-2/TRBV6-3; cdr3_length: 17; d_call: TRBD2; j_call: TRBJ2-3; cdr3_aa: ASSYVSGLAGDFTDTQY
v_call: TRBV6-6; cdr3_length: 14; d_call: .; j_call: TRBJ2-5; cdr3_aa: ASRNVAGGSQETQY
v_call: TRBV9; cdr3_length: 13; d_call: .; j_call: TRBJ2-7; cdr3_aa: ASSAGDGSSYEQY
v_call: TRBV2; cdr3_length: 14; d_call: .; j_call: TRBJ2-3; cdr3_aa: ASGGGIRTSTDTQY
v_call: TRBV11-3; cdr3_length: 11; d_call: .; j_call: TRBJ2-3; cdr3_aa: ASSLPGTDTQY
v_call: TRBV15; cdr3_length: 13; d_call: TRBD1; j_call: TRBJ2-1; cdr3_aa: ATSGRRTGGGEQF
v_call: TRBV2; cdr3_length: 10; d_call: .; j_call: TRBJ2-1; cdr3_aa: ASEDMSNEQF
v_call: TRBV5-1; cdr3_length: 13; d_call: TRBD1; j_call: TRBJ1-3; cdr3_aa: ASSLDRGTGNTIY
v_call: TRBV5-6; cdr3_length: 13; d_call: .; j_call: TRBJ1-2; cdr3_aa: ASRSIPGGPLGYT
v_call: TRBV2; cdr3_length: 9; d_call: .; j_call: TRBJ2-5; cdr3_aa: ASNSEETQY
v_call: TRBV19; cdr3_length: 11; d_call: .; j_call: TRBJ2-5; cdr3_aa: ASSARGRETQY
v_call: TRBV3-1/TRBV3-2; cdr3_length: 12; d_call: .; j_call: TRBJ1-1; cdr3_aa: ASSQGQLNTEAF
v_call: TRBV7-3; cdr3_length: 11; d_call: .; j_call: TRBJ1-1; cdr3_aa: ASSYTGSTEAF
v_call: TRBV27; cdr3_length: 9; d_call: .; j_call: TRBJ1-4; cdr3_aa: ASSLLTKLF
v_call: TRBV29-1; cdr3_length: 12; d_call: .; j_call: TRBJ1-2; cdr3_aa: SVRQALPNYGYT